Presented here are 9 T cell receptor beta chains from one specimen sequenced in a study of siplizumab effects on memory and regulatory T cells. Clones were sequenced by immunoSEQ multiplex PCR, and TCRdb holds only the in-frame ones, with some missing. Of fewer than 100,000 clones listed, just under 95% were seen once; the top ten hold 18%. The specimen was CD8+ T cells sorted from blood. These receptors were obtained from a human donor in good health.

The chain recombines TRBV27 with TRBJ1-2, with a weak D call TRBD1 (5 bases). From germline, CDR1 is MNHEY and CDR2 SMNVEV (reference sequence). The V gene lost 0 bases and the J gene lost 3 bases, with 17 bases spanning the gap. The CDR3 is made up of 17 amino acids. As DNA, the CDR3 is TGTGCCAGCAGTTTATCCATATCTACCCCAGGGCACTATGGCTACACCTTC. As protein: CASSLSISTPGHYGYTF.

CDR3 nucleotides: TGTGCCAGCAGTTTCCCGACAGGGAGGAACACTGAAGCTTTCTTT. Protein sequence: CASSFPTGRNTEAFF. The rearrangement joins TRBV28 to TRBJ1-1; TRBD1 aligns across 7 bases. This CDR3 is 15 amino acids long. CDR1 is MDHEN and CDR2 is SYDVKM in the germline V gene. V trimming: 3 bases; J trimming: 1 base; junction bases outside the gene matches: 5. Full variable domain (rest looked up from reference TRBV28 and TRBJ1-1): DVKVTQSSRYLVKRTGEKVFLECVQDMDHENMFWYRQDPGLGLRLIYFSYDVKMKEKGDIPEGYSVSREKKERFSLILESASTNQTSMYLCASSFPTGRNTEAFFGQGTRLTVV.

This clone was counted once. The V gene is TRBV6-4, the J gene TRBJ2-1; 9 bases align to TRBD2. V lost 6 bases, J lost 5 bases, and 8 bases stayed unmatched. The CDR3 extends over 15 amino acids. The V gene's germline CDR1 is MRHNA and CDR2 SNTAGT. The CDR3 DNA reads TGTGCCAGCAGGAAGGGGACTAGCCGAAACAATGAGCAGTTCTTC. Its translation is CASRKGTSRNNEQFF.

This chain joins TRBV28 and TRBJ2-7; TRBD2 agrees at 9 bases. From germline, CDR1 is MDHEN and CDR2 SYDVKM. CDR3 length equals 17 residues. V shed 6 bases, J shed 2 bases, and the junction held 14 bases outside the gene matches. CDR3 DNA sequence: TGTGCCAGCAGCGTCGCGGGGCGGGAGGGTCCAACCTACGAGCAGTACTTC. Protein sequence: CASSVAGREGPTYEQYF.

V gene TRBV4-1 combines with J gene TRBJ1-2; D not certain. This CDR3 region has 15 residues. Trimming stripped 0 bases from V and 4 bases from J, with 12 bases between. Germline values: CDR1 MGHRA, CDR2 YSYEKL. The CDR3 DNA is TGCGCCAGCAGCCAAGATCCCCAGAATCTCTATGGCTACACCTTC. This codes for CASSQDPQNLYGYTF.

This chain links TRBV11-1 with TRBJ2-3, with 13 bases that match TRBD2. The CDR3 runs 16 residues. Trimming removed 3 bases from V and 7 bases from J; junction bases left unmatched: 7. Germline V CDR1 and CDR2: SGHAT, FQDESV (reference sequence). CDR3 protein: CASSFSGTSGKYTQYF. In DNA form, the CDR3 reads TGTGCCAGCAGCTTCTCCGGGACTAGCGGGAAGTATACGCAGTATTTT.

The chain recombines TRBV13 with TRBJ2-1; 9 bases agree with TRBD2. Germline V gene sequence: CDR1 PRHDT, CDR2 FYEKMQ (reference sequence). The V gene end was trimmed by 4 bases and the J gene end by 3 bases; junction bases not matched to a gene: 7. The CDR3 sequence is 16 residues long. The CDR3, as DNA: TGTGCCAGCAGCTCAAACAGCGGGAGGCTCTACAATGAGCAGTTCTTC. Protein: CASSSNSGRLYNEQFF.

The gene calls are TRBV5-4 and TRBJ1-1; D is perhaps TRBD1 (6 bases). Deletions cut 0 bases from V and 0 bases from J, with 9 bases between. The CDR3 sequence is 15 residues long. CDR1 SGHNT and CDR2 YYREEE come from the germline V gene (reference sequence). As DNA, the CDR3 is TGTGCCAGCAGCTTGGTTGGACAGTTGAACACTGAAGCTTTCTTT. Protein: CASSLVGQLNTEAFF. Using reference TRBV5-4 and TRBJ1-1 for the parts outside the CDR3, the full variable domain is ETGVTQSPTHLIKTRGQQVTLRCSSQSGHNTVSWYQQALGQGPQFIFQYYREEENGRGNFPPRFSGLQFPNYSSELNVNALELDDSALYLCASSLVGQLNTEAFFGQGTRLTVV.

J is TRBJ2-7 and V is TRBV4-1, with D possibly TRBD1 on 5 matching bases. V lost 1 base and J lost 7, with 14 bases in between. Germline V gene lookup returns CDR1 MGHRA and CDR2 YSYEKL. The CDR3 contains 14 residues. In DNA form, the CDR3 reads TGCGCCAGCAGCCAAGTTGTAGGGGTGATGGAGCAGTACTTC. Its translation: CASSQVVGVMEQYF.